The entry that follows covers one T cell receptor beta chain sequence. Its cognate antigen is unknown. The sample is drawn from a study of long-term antiretroviral therapy in people with HIV. The study's findings and limits: The repertoire was dominated at all time points by clones expanded before ART. Specimens of blood were obtained during 2004 to 2017, possibly under older ART regimens. Once patients were on ART, diversity went higher but still fell short of transplant donor controls.

They ran version v3.0 of the immunoSEQ assay at survey level. Sequenced by immunoSEQ multiplex PCR; TCRdb stores in-frame clones only, minus some. This table holds 20,000 to 25,000 clones, roughly 86% found once. There was at least one pre-ART PBMC sample for each donor, plus at least two post-ART PBMC samples. CDR1 is SGHRS, CDR2 YFSETQ, per germline. The CDR3 is 13 amino acids. Trimming took 0 bases from V and 3 from J, leaving 5 bases between them. This sequence joins TRBV5-1 and TRBJ2-3; D call uncertain. Here the sequenced sample was unsorted PBMCs, taken around 2.7 years after starting antiretroviral therapy. The sequence derives from a woman aged 45-60 years with HIV. CDR3 coding DNA: TGCGCCAGCAGCTTGGGGCTAACAGATACGCAGTATTTT. Encoded protein: CASSLGLTDTQYF. Using reference TRBV5-1 and TRBJ2-3 for the parts outside the CDR3, the full variable domain is KAGVTQTPRYLIKTRGQQVTLSCSPISGHRSVSWYQQTPGQGLQFLFEYFSETQRNKGNFPGRFSGRQFSNSRSEMNVSTLELGDSALYLCASSLGLTDTQYFGPGTRLTVL.